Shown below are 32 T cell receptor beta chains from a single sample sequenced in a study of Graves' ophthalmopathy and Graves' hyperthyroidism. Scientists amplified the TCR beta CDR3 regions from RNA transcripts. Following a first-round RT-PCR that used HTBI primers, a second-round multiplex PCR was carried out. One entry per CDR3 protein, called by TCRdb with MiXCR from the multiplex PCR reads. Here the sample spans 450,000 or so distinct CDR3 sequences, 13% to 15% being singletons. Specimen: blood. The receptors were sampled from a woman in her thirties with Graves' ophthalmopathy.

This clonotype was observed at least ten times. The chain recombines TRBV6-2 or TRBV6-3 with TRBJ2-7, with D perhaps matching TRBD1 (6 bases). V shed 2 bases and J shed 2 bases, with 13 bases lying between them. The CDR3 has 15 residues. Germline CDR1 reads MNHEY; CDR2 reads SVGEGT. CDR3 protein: CASSYGVGQTYEQYF. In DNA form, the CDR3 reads TGTGCCAGCAGTTACGGCGTCGGACAGACCTACGAGCAGTACTTC.

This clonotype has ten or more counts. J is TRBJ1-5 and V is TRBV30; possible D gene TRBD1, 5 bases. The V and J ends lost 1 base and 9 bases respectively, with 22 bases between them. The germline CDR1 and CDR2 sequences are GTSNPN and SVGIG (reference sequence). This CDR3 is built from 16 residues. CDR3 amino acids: CAWSASAQGRFMPQHF. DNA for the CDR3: TGTGCCTGGAGTGCCTCCGCCCAGGGACGCTTCATGCCCCAGCATTTT.

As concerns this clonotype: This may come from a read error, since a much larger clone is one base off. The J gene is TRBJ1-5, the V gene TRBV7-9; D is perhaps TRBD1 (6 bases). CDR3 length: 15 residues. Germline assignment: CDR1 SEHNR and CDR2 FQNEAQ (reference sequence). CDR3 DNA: TGTGCCAGCAGCAATGGGGGGGGCGGCAATCAGCCCCAGCGTTTT. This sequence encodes CASSNGGGGNQPQRF.

The CDR3 sequence is CASSQSGTGTFGAFF. The CDR3 coding sequence is TGCGCCAGCAGCCAGTCGGGGACAGGGACATTTGGAGCTTTCTTT. V gene TRBV4-1 combines with J gene TRBJ1-1; TRBD1 matches 9 bases. V was clipped by 3 bases and J by 10 bases; unmatched bases: 12. This CDR3 region has 15 residues. From germline, CDR1 is MGHRA and CDR2 YSYEKL.

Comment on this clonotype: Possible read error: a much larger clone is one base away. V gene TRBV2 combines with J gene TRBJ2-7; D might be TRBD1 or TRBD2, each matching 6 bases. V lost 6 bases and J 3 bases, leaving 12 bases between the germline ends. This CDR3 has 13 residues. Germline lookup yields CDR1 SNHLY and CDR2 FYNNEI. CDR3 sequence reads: CASRQGGDYEQYV. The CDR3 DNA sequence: TGTGCCAGCAGACAGGGAGGAGACTACGAGCAGTACGTC.

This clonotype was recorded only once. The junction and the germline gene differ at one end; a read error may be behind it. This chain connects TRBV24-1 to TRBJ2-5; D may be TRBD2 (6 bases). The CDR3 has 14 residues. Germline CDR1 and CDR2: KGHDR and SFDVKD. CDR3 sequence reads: CATSLVHPRGTRYF. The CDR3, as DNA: TGTGCCACCAGTCTAGTCCACCCACGGGGGACCCGGTACTTC.

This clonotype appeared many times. DNA for the CDR3: TGTGCCAGCAGTTACTCGATGGCCCAAATGCCCCAGCATTTT. Protein: CASSYSMAQMPQHF. J is TRBJ1-5 and V is TRBV6-2 or TRBV6-3; D ambiguous. The V and J ends lost 0 bases and 9 bases respectively, with 12 bases between them. This CDR3 contains 14 residues. Germline CDR1 is MNHEY and CDR2 is SVGEGT.

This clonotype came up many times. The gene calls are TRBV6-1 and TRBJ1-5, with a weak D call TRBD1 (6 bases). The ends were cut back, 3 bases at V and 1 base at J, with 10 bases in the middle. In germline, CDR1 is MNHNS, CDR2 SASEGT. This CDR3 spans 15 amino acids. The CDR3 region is CASSERGASNQPQHF. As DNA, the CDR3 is TGTGCCAGCAGTGAGCGGGGGGCGAGCAATCAGCCCCAGCATTTT.

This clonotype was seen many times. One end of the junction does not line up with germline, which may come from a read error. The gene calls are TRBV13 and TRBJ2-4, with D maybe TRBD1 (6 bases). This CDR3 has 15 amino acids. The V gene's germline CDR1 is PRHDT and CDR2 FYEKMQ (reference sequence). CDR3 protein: CASRLGTFAKNIKYF. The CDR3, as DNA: TGTGCCAGCAGACTCGGGACATTTGCCAAAAACATTAAGTACTTC.

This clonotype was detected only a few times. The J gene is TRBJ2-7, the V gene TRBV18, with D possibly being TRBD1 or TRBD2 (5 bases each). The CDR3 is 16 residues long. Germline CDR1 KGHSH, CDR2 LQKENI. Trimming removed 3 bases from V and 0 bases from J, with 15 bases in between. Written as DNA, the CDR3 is TGTGCCAGCTCACCCCCAGGGACCCCGAGCTCCTACGAGCAGTACTTC. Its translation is CASSPPGTPSSYEQYF.

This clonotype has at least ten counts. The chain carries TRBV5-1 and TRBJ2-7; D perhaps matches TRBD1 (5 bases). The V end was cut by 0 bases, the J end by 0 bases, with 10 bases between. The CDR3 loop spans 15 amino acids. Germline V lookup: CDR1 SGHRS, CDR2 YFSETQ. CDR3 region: CASSLAAGNSYEQYF. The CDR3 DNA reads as TGCGCCAGCAGCTTGGCAGCAGGGAACTCCTACGAGCAGTACTTC.

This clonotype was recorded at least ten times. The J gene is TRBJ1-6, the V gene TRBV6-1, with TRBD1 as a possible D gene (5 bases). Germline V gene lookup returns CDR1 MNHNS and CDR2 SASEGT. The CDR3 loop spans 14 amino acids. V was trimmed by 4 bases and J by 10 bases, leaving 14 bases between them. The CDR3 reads CASSVVQGESPLHF. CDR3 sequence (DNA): TGTGCCAGCAGTGTAGTCCAGGGAGAATCACCCCTCCACTTT.

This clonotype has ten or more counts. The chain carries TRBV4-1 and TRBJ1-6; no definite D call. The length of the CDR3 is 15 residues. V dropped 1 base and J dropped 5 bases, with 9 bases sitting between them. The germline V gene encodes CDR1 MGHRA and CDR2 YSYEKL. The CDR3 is CASSQGEFDNSPLHF. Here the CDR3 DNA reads TGCGCCAGCAGCCAAGGAGAATTTGATAATTCACCCCTCCACTTT.

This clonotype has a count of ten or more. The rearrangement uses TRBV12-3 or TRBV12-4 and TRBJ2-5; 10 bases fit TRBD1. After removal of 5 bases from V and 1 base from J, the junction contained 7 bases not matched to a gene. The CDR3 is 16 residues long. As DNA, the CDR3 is TGTGCCAGCAGTCCCGGGACAGGGGCGATCCAAGAGACCCAGTACTTC. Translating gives CASSPGTGAIQETQYF.

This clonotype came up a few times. DNA of the CDR3: TGTGCCAGCTCACCACAGGGATTCATCACTGAAGCTTTCTTT. Translation: CASSPQGFITEAFF. The chain combines TRBV18 with TRBJ1-1, with D hard to call. The CDR3 contains 14 residues. Per germline, CDR1 KGHSH and CDR2 LQKENI. V lost 1 base and J lost 4, with 10 bases in between.

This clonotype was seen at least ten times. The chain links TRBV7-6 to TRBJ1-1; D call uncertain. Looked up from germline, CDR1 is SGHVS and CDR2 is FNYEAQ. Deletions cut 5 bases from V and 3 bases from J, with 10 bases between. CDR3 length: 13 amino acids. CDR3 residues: CASSTGLYTEAFF. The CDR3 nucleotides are TGTGCCAGCAGCACCGGACTGTACACTGAAGCTTTCTTT.

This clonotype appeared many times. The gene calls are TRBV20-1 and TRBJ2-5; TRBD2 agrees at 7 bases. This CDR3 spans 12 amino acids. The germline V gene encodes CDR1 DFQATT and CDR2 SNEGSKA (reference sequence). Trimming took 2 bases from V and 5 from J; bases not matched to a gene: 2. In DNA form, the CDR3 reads TGCAGTGCTAGACTTAGCGGGGAGACCCAGTACTTC. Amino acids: CSARLSGETQYF.

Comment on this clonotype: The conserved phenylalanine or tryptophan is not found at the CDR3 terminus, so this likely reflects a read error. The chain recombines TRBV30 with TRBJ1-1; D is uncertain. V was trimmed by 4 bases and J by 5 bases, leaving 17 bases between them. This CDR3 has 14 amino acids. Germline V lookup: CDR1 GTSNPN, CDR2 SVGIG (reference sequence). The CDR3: CAWTEEPPGTEAFV. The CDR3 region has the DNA TGTGCCTGGACGGAGGAACCCCCGGGGACTGAAGCTTTCGTT.

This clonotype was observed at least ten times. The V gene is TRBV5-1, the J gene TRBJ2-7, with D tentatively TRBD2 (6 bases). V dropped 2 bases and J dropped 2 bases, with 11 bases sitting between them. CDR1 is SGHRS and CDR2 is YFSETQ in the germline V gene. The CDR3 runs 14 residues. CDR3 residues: CASSLAAGTYEQYF. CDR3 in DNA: TGCGCCAGCAGCTTAGCTGCGGGAACCTACGAGCAGTACTTC.

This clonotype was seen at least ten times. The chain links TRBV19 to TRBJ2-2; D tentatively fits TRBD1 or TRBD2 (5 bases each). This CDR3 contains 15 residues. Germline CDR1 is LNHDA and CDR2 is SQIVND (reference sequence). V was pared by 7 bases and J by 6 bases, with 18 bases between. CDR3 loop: CASTPSGLGAGELFF. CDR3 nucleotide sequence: TGTGCCAGTACCCCTTCTGGATTGGGGGCCGGGGAGCTGTTTTTT.

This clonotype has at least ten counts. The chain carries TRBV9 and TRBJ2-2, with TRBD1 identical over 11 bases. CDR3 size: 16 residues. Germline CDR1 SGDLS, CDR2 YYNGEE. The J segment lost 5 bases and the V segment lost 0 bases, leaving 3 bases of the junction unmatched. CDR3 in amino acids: CASSVAGTGGTGELFF. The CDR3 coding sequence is TGTGCCAGCAGCGTAGCCGGGACAGGGGGGACCGGGGAGCTGTTTTTT.

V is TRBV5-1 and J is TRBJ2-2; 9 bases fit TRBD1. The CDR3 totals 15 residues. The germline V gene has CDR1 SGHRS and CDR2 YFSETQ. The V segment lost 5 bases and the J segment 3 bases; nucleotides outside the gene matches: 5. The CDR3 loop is CASSRQGDHTGELFF. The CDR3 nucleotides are TGCGCCAGCAGTAGACAGGGGGACCACACCGGGGAGCTGTTTTTT.

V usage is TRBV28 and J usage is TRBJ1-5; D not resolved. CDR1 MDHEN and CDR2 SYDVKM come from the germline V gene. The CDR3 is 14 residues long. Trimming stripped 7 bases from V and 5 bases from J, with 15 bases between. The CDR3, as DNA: TGTGCCAGCATGGAACCGGTCGGCGATCAGCCCCAGCATTTT. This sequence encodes CASMEPVGDQPQHF.

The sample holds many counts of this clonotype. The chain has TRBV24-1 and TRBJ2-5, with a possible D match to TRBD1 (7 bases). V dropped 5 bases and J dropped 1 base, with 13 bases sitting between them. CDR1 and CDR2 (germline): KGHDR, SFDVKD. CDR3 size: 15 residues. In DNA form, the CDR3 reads TGTGCCACCAGTGTCCGGGGGACAGTCCAAGAGACCCAGTACTTC. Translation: CATSVRGTVQETQYF.

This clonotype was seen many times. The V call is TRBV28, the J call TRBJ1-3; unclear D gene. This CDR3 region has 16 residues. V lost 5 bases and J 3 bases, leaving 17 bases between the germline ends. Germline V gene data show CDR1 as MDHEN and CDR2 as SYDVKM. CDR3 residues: CASSPYPVFFGNTIYF. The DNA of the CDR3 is TGTGCCAGCAGTCCGTATCCAGTGTTTTTTGGAAACACCATATATTTT.

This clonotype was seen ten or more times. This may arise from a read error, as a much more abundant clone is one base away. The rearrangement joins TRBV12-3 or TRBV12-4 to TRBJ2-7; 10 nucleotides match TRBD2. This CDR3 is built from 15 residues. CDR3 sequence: CVSSPSGRADYEQYF. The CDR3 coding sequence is TGTGTCAGCAGTCCCAGCGGGAGGGCCGACTACGAGCAGTACTTC.

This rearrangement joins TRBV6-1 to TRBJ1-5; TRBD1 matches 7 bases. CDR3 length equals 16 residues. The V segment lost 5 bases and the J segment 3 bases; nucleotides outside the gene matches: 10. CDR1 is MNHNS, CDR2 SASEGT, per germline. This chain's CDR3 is CASSPRTGVVNQPQHF. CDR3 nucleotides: TGTGCCAGCAGTCCTCGGACAGGTGTTGTCAATCAGCCCCAGCATTTT.

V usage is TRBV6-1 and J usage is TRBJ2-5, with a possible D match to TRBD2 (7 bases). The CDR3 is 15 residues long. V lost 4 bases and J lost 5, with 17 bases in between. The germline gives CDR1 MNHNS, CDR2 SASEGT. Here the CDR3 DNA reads TGTGCCAGCAGTGCAAGGGGGGGCAGTGGGGAGACCCAGTACTTC. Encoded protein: CASSARGGSGETQYF.

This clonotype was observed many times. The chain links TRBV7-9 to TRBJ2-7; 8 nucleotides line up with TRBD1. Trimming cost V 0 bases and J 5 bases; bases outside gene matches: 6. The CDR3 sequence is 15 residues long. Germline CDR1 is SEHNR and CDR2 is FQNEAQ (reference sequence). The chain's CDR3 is CASSLARGTGHEQYF. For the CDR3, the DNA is TGTGCCAGCAGCTTAGCGCGAGGGACAGGCCACGAGCAGTACTTC.

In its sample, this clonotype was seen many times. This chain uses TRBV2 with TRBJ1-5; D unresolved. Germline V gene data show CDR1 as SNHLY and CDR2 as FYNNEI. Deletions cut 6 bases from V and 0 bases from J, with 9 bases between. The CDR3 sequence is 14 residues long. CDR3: CASSARSSNQPQHF. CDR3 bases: TGTGCCAGCAGCGCGAGGAGTAGCAATCAGCCCCAGCATTTT.

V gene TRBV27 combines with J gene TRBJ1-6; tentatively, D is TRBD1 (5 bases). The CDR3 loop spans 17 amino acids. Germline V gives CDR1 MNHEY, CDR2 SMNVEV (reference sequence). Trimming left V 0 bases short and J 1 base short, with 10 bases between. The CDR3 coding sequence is TGTGCCAGCAGTTTATCGGGGGGTTTATCCTATAATTCACCCCTCCACTTT. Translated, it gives CASSLSGGLSYNSPLHF.

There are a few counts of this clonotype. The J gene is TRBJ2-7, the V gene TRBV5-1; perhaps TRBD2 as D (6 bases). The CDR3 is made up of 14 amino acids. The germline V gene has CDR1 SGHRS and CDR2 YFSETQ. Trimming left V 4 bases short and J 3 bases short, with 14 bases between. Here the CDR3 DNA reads TGCGCCAGCAGCCCCGCGGGACTGGGCTACGAGCAGTACTTC. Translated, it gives CASSPAGLGYEQYF.